This entry lists 7 T cell receptor beta chains sequenced from one sample in a study of blood T cells in healthy people across ages. Next came a second PCR, run for roughly 7 to 12 cycles, which used a sample-barcoded 5' primer along with a J-beta primer mix. Each CDR3 protein gets one entry after TCRdb re-called the 5' RACE reads with MiXCR. The sample has about 900,000 distinct CDR3 sequences, roughly 50% seen once. Sequencing was performed on blood. These receptors were obtained from a man aged 30-40 years in good health.

This clonotype appeared a single time. The chain carries TRBV29-1 and TRBJ2-1, with D possibly matching TRBD2 (6 bases). This CDR3 spans 13 amino acids. The V end was cut by 7 bases, the J end by 8 bases, with 18 bases between. Germline V CDR1 and CDR2: SQVTM, ANQGSEA. CDR3 bases: TGCAGCGCCCGAGGGTCAGGGACTCATGAGCAGTTCTTC. This sequence encodes CSARGSGTHEQFF.

The rearrangement links TRBV20-1 to TRBJ2-7, with 7 bases lining up with TRBD1. The V segment lost 2 bases and the J segment 2 bases; nucleotides outside the gene matches: 9. Germline CDR1 DFQATT, CDR2 SNEGSKA (reference sequence). The CDR3 runs 15 residues. CDR3 protein: CSARNPRDSPYEQYF. The CDR3 nucleotides read TGCAGTGCTAGAAATCCGAGGGACAGCCCCTACGAGCAGTACTTC.

The J gene is TRBJ2-6, the V gene TRBV20-1, with D unclear. Germline CDR1 and CDR2: DFQATT and SNEGSKA (reference sequence). The V end lost 5 bases, the J end lost 2 bases, and 7 bases lay between the germline ends. The CDR3 is 13 residues long. The CDR3 reads CSAGKAGANVLTF. The DNA of the CDR3 is TGCAGTGCTGGGAAGGCTGGGGCCAACGTCCTGACTTTC.

There are a few counts of this clonotype. The V and J genes are TRBV20-1 and TRBJ2-6; D is possibly TRBD1 (6 bases). The CDR3 is made up of 14 amino acids. Germline CDR1 reads DFQATT; CDR2 reads SNEGSKA (reference sequence). Trimming took 0 bases from V and 3 from J, leaving 6 bases between them. The CDR3 spells CSARDRGGANVLTF. DNA for the CDR3: TGCAGTGCTAGAGACAGGGGTGGGGCCAACGTCCTGACTTTC.

This clonotype was counted between two and nine times. The chain couples TRBV6-1 to TRBJ1-2; D remains unclear. The CDR3 runs 17 residues. CDR1 is MNHNS and CDR2 is SASEGT in the germline V gene. V was shortened by 7 bases and J by 0 bases, with 21 bases between the two germline ends. CDR3 residues: CASKERQVNSANYGYTF. The CDR3 region has the DNA TGTGCCAGCAAAGAAAGGCAGGTGAACTCTGCTAACTATGGCTACACCTTC.

This rearrangement joins TRBV2 to TRBJ2-4, with 7 bases aligning to TRBD2. After removal of 8 bases from V and 7 bases from J, the junction contained 11 bases not matched to a gene. CDR3 length equals 14 residues. CDR1 SNHLY and CDR2 FYNNEI come from the germline V gene. DNA of the CDR3: TGTGCCAGCGGTGTAGGACTAGAGATTAACATTCAGTACTTC. Its protein is CASGVGLEINIQYF.

In this sample, this clonotype turned up many times. V is TRBV5-1 and J is TRBJ2-1; D remains unclear. The germline V and J ends were trimmed by 0 bases and 4 bases, with 8 bases remaining between them. Germline V gene data show CDR1 as SGHRS and CDR2 as YFSETQ. This CDR3 is 14 amino acids long. Written as DNA, the CDR3 is TGCGCCAGCAGCTTGGCTGAGGCGTACAATGAGCAGTTCTTC. This encodes CASSLAEAYNEQFF.